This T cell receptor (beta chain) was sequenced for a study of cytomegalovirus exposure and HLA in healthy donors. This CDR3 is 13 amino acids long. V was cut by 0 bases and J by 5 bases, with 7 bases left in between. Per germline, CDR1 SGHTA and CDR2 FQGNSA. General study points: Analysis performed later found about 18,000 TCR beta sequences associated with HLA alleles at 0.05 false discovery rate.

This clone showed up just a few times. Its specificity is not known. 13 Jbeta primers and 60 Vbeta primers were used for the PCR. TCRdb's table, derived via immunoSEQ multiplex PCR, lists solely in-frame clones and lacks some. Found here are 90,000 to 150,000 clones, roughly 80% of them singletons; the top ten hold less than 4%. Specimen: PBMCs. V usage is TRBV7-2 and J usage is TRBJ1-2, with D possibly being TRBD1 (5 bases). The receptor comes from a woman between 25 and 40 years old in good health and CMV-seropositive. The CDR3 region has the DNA TGTGCCAGCAGCTTAGCCGGACAATATGGCTACACCTTC. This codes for CASSLAGQYGYTF.